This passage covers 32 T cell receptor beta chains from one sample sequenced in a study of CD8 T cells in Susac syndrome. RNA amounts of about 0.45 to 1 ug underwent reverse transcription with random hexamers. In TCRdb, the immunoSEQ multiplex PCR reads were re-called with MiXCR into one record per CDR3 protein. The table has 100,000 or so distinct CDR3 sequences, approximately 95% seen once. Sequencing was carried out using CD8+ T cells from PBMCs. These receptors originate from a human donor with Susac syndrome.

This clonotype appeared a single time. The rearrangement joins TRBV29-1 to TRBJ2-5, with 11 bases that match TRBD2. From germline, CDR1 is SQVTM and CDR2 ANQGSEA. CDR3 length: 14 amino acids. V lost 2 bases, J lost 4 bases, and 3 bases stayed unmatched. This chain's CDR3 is CSVELAGGAETQYF. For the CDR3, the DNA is TGCAGCGTTGAACTAGCGGGAGGAGCAGAGACCCAGTACTTC.

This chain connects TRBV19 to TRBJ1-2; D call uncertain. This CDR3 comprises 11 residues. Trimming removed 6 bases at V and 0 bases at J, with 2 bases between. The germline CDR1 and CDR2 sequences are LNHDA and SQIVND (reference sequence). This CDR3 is CASRTNYGYTF. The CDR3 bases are TGTGCCAGTAGAACTAACTATGGCTACACCTTC.

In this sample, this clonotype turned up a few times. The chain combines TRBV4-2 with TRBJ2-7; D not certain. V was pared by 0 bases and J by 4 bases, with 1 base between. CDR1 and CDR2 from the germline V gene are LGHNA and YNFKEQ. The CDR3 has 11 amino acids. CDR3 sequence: CASSQEYEQYF. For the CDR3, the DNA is TGTGCCAGCAGCCAAGAGTACGAGCAGTACTTC.

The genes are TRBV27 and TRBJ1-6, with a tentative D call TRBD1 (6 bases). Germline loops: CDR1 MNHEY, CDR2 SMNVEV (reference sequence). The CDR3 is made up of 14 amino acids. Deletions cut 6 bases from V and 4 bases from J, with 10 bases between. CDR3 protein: CASRGGQYNSPLHF. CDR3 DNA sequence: TGTGCCAGCAGGGGAGGACAGTATAATTCACCCCTCCACTTT.

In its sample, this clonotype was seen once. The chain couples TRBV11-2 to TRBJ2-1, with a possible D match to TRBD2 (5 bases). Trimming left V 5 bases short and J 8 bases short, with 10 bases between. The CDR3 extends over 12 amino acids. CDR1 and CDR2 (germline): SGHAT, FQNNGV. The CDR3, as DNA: TGTGCCAGCAGCACCTCCGGGGATGAGCAGTTCTTC. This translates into CASSTSGDEQFF.

This chain's CDR3 is CASSYTGQGDTQYF. The CDR3 DNA reads TGTGCCAGCAGCTATACGGGACAGGGTGATACGCAGTATTTT. The chain employs TRBV7-2 and TRBJ2-3; 9 bases agree with TRBD1. Germline V gene data show CDR1 as SGHTA and CDR2 as FQGNSA. The V segment lost 4 bases and the J segment 6 bases; nucleotides outside the gene matches: 5. This CDR3 comprises 14 residues.

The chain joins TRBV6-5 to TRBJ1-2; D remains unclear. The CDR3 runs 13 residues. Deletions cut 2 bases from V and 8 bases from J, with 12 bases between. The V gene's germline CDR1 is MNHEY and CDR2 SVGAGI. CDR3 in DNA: TGTGCCAGCAGTTACCCGGGCCGGAGGGGCTACACCTTC. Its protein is CASSYPGRRGYTF.

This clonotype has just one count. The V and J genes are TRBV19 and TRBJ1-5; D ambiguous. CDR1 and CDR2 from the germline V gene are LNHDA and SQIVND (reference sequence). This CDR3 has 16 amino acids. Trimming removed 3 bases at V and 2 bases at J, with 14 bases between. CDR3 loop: CASSIGPNLGNQPQHF. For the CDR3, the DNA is TGTGCCAGTAGTATCGGACCGAACCTCGGCAATCAGCCCCAGCATTTT.

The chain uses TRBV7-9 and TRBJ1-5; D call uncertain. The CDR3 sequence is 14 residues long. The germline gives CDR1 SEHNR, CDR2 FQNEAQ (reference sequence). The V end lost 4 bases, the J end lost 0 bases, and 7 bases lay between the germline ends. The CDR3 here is CASSSRDSNQPQHF. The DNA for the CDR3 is TGTGCCAGCAGCTCTAGGGATAGCAATCAGCCCCAGCATTTT.

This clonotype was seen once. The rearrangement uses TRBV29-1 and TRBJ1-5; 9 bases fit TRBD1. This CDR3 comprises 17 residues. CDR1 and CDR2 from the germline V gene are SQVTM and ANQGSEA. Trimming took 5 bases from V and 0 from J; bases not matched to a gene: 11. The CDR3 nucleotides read TGCAGCGTTTCGGGAGGGGACAGGGAGAATAGCAATCAGCCCCAGCATTTT. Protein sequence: CSVSGGDRENSNQPQHF.

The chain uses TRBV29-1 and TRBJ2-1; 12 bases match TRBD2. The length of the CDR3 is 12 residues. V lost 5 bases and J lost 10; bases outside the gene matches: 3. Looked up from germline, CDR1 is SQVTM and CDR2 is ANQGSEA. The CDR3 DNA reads TGCAGCGTTAGACTAGCGGGAGACGAGCAGTTCTTC. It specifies CSVRLAGDEQFF.

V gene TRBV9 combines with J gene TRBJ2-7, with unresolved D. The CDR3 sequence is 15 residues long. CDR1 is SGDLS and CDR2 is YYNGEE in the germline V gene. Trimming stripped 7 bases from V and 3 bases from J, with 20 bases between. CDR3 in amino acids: CASAEQAPPHYEQYF. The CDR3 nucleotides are TGTGCCAGCGCGGAGCAGGCCCCTCCACACTACGAGCAGTACTTC.

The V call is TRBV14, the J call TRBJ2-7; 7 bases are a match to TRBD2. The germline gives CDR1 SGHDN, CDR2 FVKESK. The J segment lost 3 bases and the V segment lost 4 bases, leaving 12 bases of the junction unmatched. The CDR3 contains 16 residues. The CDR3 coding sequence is TGTGCCAGCAGCCCCCCACCGACTAGCCTTGACTACGAGCAGTACTTC. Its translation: CASSPPPTSLDYEQYF.

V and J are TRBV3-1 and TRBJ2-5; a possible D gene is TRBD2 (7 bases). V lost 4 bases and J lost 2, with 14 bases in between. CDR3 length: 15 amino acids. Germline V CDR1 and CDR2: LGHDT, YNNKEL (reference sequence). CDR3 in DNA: TGTGCCAGCAGCCCCTCCGGGGGGCGTCAAGAGACCCAGTACTTC. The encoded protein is CASSPSGGRQETQYF.

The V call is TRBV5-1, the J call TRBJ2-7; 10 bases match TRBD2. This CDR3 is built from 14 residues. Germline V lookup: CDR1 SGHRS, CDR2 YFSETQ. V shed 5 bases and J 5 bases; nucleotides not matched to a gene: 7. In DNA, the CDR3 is TGCGCCAGCAGACGCGCTAGCGGGAGCGACGAGCAGTACTTC. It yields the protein CASRRASGSDEQYF. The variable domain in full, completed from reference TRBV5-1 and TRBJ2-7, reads KAGVTQTPRYLIKTRGQQVTLSCSPISGHRSVSWYQQTPGQGLQFLFEYFSETQRNKGNFPGRFSGRQFSNSRSEMNVSTLELGDSALYLCASRRASGSDEQYFGPGTRLTVT.

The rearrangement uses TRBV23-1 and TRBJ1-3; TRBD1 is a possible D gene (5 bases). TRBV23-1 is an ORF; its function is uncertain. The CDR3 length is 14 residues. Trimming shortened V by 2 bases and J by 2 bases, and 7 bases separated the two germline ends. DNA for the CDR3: TGCGCCAGCAGTCAAAGGGGTACTGGAAACACCATATATTTT. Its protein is CASSQRGTGNTIYF.

CDR3 loop: CASSPQGAYEQYF. In DNA, the CDR3 is TGTGCCAGCAGCCCCCAAGGTGCCTACGAGCAGTACTTC. This sequence joins TRBV3-1 and TRBJ2-7; D gene unclear. This CDR3 is 13 amino acids long. Deletions cut 4 bases from V and 2 bases from J, with 9 bases between. The V gene's germline CDR1 is LGHDT and CDR2 YNNKEL (reference sequence).

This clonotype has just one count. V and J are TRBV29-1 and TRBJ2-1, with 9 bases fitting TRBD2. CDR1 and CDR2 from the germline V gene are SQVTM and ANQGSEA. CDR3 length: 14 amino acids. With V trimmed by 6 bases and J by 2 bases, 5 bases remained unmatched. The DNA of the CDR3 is TGCAGCGTGATAGCGGGAGTAGCCTACAATGAGCAGTTCTTC. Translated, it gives CSVIAGVAYNEQFF.

Here the CDR3 DNA reads TGTGCCAGCAGCCAGGGCTCGAGCGGGGGTCACAATGAGCAGTTCTTC. It codes for CASSQGSSGGHNEQFF. The chain employs TRBV7-2 and TRBJ2-1; 8 bases map to TRBD2. CDR3 length: 16 residues. Per the germline V gene, CDR1 is SGHTA and CDR2 is FQGNSA. V lost 5 bases to trimming and J lost 5 bases; unmatched junction nucleotides: 11.

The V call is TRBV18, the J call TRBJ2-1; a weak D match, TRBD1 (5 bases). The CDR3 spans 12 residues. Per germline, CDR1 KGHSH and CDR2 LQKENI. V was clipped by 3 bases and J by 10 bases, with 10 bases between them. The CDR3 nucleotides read TGTGCCAGCTCACCGGATAGACAGGAGCAGTTCTTC. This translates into CASSPDRQEQFF. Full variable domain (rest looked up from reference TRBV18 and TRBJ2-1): NAGVMQNPRHLVRRRGQEARLRCSPMKGHSHVYWYRQLPEEGLKFMVYLQKENIIDESGMPKERFSAEFPKEGPSILRIQQVVRGDSAAYFCASSPDRQEQFFGPGTRLTVL.

The CDR3: CASSQSIGGGYTF. Written as DNA, the CDR3 is TGTGCCAGCAGCCAATCGATCGGGGGTGGCTACACCTTC. The genes are TRBV16 and TRBJ1-2, with D tentatively TRBD1 (5 bases). CDR1 KGHSY and CDR2 FQNENV come from the germline V gene. V lost 0 bases to trimming and J lost 7 bases, with 9 bases between them. The CDR3 consists of 13 residues.

The CDR3: CASSPQQGSTTDTQYF. For the CDR3, the DNA is TGTGCCAGCTCACCCCAGCAGGGATCCACCACAGATACGCAGTATTTT. The chain employs TRBV18 and TRBJ2-3; D is possibly TRBD1 (5 bases). CDR3 length: 16 amino acids. Germline loops: CDR1 KGHSH, CDR2 LQKENI. The V and J ends lost 3 bases and 2 bases respectively, with 15 bases between them.

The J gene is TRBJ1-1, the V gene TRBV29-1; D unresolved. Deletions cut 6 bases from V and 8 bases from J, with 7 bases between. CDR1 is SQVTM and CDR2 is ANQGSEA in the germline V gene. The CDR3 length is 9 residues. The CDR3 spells CSVDNEAFF. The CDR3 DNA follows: TGCAGCGTCGACAACGAAGCTTTCTTT.

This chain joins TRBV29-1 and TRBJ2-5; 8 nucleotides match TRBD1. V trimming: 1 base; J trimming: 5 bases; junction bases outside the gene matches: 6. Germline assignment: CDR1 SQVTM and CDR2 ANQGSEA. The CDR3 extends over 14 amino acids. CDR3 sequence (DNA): TGCAGCGTTGAAGGGACAGGGATTAGGGAGACCCAGTACTTC. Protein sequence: CSVEGTGIRETQYF.

CDR3 sequence reads: CSAREPIAGDTQYF. CDR3 bases: TGCAGTGCTAGAGAACCTATAGCAGGAGATACGCAGTATTTT. The gene calls are TRBV20-1 and TRBJ2-3; D gene unclear. The CDR3 spans 14 residues. V lost 0 bases, J lost 5 bases, and 12 bases lay in between. Germline lookup yields CDR1 DFQATT and CDR2 SNEGSKA (reference sequence).

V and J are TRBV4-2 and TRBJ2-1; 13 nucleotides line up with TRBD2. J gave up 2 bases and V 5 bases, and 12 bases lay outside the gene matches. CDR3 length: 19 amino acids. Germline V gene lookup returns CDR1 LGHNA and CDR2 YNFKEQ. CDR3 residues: CASSSKLAGGPNPYNEQFF. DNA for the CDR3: TGTGCCAGCAGCTCAAAACTAGCGGGGGGGCCTAATCCCTACAATGAGCAGTTCTTC.

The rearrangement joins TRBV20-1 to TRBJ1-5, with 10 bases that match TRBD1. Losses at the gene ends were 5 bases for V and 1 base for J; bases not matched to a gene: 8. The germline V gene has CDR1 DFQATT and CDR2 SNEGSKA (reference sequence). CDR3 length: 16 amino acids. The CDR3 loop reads CSAPGTGARSNQPQHF. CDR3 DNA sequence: TGCAGTGCTCCCGGGACAGGGGCTCGGAGCAATCAGCCCCAGCATTTT.

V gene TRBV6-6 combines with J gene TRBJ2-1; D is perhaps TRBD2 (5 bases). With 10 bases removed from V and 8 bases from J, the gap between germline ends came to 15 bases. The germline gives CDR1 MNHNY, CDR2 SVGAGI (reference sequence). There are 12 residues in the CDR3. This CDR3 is CATLGPGDEQFF. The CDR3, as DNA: TGTGCCACTCTTGGGCCCGGGGATGAGCAGTTCTTC.

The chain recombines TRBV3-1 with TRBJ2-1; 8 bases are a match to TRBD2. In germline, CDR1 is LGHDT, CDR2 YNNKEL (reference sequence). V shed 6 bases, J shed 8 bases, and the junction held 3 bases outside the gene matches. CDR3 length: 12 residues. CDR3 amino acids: CASRRGVYEQFF. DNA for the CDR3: TGTGCCAGCAGGCGGGGGGTATATGAGCAGTTCTTC.

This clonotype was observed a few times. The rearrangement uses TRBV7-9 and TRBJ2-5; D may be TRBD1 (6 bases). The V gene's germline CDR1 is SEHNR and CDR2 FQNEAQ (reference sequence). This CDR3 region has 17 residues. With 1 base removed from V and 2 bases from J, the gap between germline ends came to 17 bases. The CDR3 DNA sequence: TGTGCCAGCAGCTTAGAAAGCGAACCGGGACAACAAGAGACCCAGTACTTC. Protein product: CASSLESEPGQQETQYF. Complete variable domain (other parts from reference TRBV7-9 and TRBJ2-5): DTGVSQNPRHKITKRGQNVTFRCDPISEHNRLYWYRQTLGQGPEFLTYFQNEAQLEKSRLLSDRFSAERPKGSFSTLEIQRTEQGDSAMYLCASSLESEPGQQETQYFGPGTRLLVL.

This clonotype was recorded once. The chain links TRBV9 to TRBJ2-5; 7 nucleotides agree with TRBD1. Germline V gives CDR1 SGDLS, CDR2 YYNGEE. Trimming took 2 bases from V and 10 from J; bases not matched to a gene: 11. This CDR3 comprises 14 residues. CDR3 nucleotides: TGTGCCAGCAGCGTGGACAGTGGCCAGGGGGTCCAGTACTTC. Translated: CASSVDSGQGVQYF.

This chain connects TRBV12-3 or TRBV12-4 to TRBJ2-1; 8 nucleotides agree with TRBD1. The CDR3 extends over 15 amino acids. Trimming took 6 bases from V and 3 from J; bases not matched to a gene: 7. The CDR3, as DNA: TGTGCCAGCAGCCGGGGGACAGGAGTCTACAATGAGCAGTTCTTC. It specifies CASSRGTGVYNEQFF.